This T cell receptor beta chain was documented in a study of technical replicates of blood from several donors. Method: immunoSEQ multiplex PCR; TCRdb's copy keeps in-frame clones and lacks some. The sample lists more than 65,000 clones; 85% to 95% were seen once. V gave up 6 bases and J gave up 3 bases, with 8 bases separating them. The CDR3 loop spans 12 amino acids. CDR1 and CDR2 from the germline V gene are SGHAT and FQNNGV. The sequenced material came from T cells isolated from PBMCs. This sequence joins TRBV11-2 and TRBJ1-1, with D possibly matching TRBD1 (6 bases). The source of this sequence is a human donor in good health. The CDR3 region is CASSKGDTEAFF. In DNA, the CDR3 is TGTGCCAGCAGTAAGGGGGACACTGAAGCTTTCTTT.